This T cell receptor beta chain derives from a study of OX40 agonist ivuxolimab in advanced cancers. Worth noting for this clone: Its matching antigen is unknown.

The CDR3 contains 16 residues. V lost 1 base, J lost 0 bases, and 10 bases lay in between. Germline assignment: CDR1 SEHNR and CDR2 FQNEAQ (reference sequence). Assay used: immunoSEQ multiplex PCR; TCRdb lists only in-frame clones, some missing. Of fewer than 90,000 clones in the sample, around 86% were seen once. Study-wide findings and caveats: It was not determined which antigens were specifically recognized by the peripheral T cells that had undergone clonal expansion. There were, on average, more expanded clones in CD8+ T cells than in CD4+.

The V and J genes are TRBV7-9 and TRBJ1-3, with a tentative D call TRBD1 (6 bases). The starting material was CD4+ or CD8+ T cells sorted from blood, obtained in a trial of the OX40 agonist ivuxolimab. This sequence originates from an adult with an advanced solid tumor such as melanoma, head and neck, liver or kidney cancer. The CDR3 sequence is CASSLGLTGSGNTIYF. For the CDR3, the DNA is TGTGCCAGCAGCTTAGGCCTGACAGGCTCTGGAAACACCATATATTTT.